This TCR beta chain was recovered during a study of CD8+CD57+ T cells in acquired aplastic anemia (dated by TCRdb to 2017 to 2018). In the study overall: On average, sorted CD4+ and CD8+ cells yielded around 3.4 ug of extracted DNA, with a range of about 0.19 to 30 ug. CD8+CD57+ expansion was defined as frequency above the mean frequency observed in healthy subjects.

TCR beta VDJ combination and CDR3 sequence profiling used genomic DNA as the template. An Illumina HiSeq 2000 was used for TCR repertoire sequencing. On the authors' methods: TRBV/TRBJ rearrangement plots, CDR3 size and DJ length profiles, and Simpson's diversity index were used to assess repertoires. Whichever DNA sequence was most abundant in the deep sequencing data was defined as the immunodominant clone. CDR3 amino acid sequences were screened for sharing across subjects and compared with published repertoires and the VDJdb database. In-frame beta chains were kept once TCRdb had trimmed the public reads at Q25 with fastp and called clones with MiXCR. Rows with one shared CDR3 protein collapse into an entry with the most common genes and DNA. For this entry, the V and J calls and clone size follow TCRdb and not the study's own pipeline. This sample lists under 150,000 distinct CDR3 sequences; approximately 36% were detected once. The ten biggest clones cover over 2% of the sample.

Flow cytometry had shown CD8+CD57+ cell expansion in the patients selected for sequencing. Severe acquired aplastic anemia was diagnosed in all patients according to International Study of Aplastic Anemia and Agranulocytosis and Camitta criteria. No patient had received any therapy when blood was sampled. The study deep-sequenced TCR repertoires of sorted CD4+ and CD8+ blood T cells from severe aplastic anemia patients and healthy subjects. Patients were enrolled under clinicaltrials.gov protocols 00001620, 01623167, 00001397, 00071045, 00081523 and 00961064 in the USA. Ficoll-Paque density gradient centrifugation was used to isolate peripheral blood mononuclear cells. Before DNA extraction, CD4+ and CD8+ T cells were sorted with FACS or magnetic beads. This clonotype has only one observation. Its binding antigen is unknown. It has no much larger one-base neighbor in the sample; base qualities were not kept. One read gives only weak evidence.

Findings and caveats that apply to the study as a whole: Patients and healthy controls showed no significant difference in CD8+ Simpson's diversity (P=0.060). Although 25 to 30 CD8+ CDR3 sequences were shared by patients and controls, these sequences appeared highly expressed in patients and within the immunodominant clones of patients.

This clonotype was obtained from a human donor with aplastic anemia. Sequenced: sorted CD4+, CD8+, or CD8+CD57+ T cells (not recorded which) from PBMCs.

The CDR3 in this case is CATSDTENYGYTF. The sequenced DNA: TGTGCCACCAGTGACACAGAAAACTATGGCTACACCTTC. The chain is made from TRBV24-1 and TRBJ1-2, with the D gene call left open. V loses 4 bases of germline sequence and J loses 2 bases, and the interval between the two ends is 7 bases. Taken from the germline V gene, the CDR1 and CDR2 loops are KGHDR and SFDVKD. The CDR3 measures 13 amino acids from cysteine to phenylalanine. The CDR3 DNA has 39 bases and is translated from base 1.